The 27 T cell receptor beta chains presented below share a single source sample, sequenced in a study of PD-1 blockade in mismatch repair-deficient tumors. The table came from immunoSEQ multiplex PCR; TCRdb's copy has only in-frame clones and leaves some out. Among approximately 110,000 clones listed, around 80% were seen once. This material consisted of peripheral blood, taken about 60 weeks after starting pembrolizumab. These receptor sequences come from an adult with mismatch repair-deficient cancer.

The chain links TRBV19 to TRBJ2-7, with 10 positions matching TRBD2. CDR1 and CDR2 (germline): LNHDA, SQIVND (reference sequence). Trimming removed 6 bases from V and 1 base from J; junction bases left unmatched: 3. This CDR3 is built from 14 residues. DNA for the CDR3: TGTGCCAGTAGGGAGACTAGCGGGTCCTACGAGCAGTACTTC. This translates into CASRETSGSYEQYF.

CDR3: CASNQEGATYEQYF. The CDR3 DNA reads as TGTGCCAGCAACCAAGAGGGGGCTACCTACGAGCAGTACTTC. The V gene is TRBV9, the J gene TRBJ2-7, with 7 bases that match TRBD1. Germline loops: CDR1 SGDLS, CDR2 YYNGEE. The junction had 8 bases not matched to a gene; V was cut back by 6 bases and J by 2 bases. CDR3 size: 14 residues.

CDR3 sequence (DNA): TGTGCCAGCAGTTCACTTCAGGGGAGGGAAAAACTGTTTTTT. Translating it yields CASSSLQGREKLFF. The V gene is TRBV2, the J gene TRBJ1-4; D is possibly TRBD1 (6 bases). The CDR3 totals 14 residues. V gave up 5 bases and J gave up 8 bases, with 15 bases separating them. Germline CDR1 is SNHLY and CDR2 is FYNNEI.

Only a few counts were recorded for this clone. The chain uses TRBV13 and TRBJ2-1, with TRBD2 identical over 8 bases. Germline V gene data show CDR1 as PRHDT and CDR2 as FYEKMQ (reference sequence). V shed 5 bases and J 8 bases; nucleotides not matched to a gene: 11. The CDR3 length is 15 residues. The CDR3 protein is CASSKRAGDLDEQFF. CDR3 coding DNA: TGTGCCAGCAGCAAACGAGCGGGAGACCTCGATGAGCAGTTCTTC.

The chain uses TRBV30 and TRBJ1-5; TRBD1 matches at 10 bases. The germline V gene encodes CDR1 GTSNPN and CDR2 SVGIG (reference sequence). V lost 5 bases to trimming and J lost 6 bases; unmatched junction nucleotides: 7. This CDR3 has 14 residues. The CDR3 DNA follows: TGTGCCTGGGATACGACAGGGGGCGGTCAGCCCCAGCATTTT. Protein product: CAWDTTGGGQPQHF.

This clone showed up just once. The CDR3 spells CASSRREGSDTQYF. As DNA, the CDR3 is TGTGCCAGCAGCCGGCGGGAGGGCTCAGATACGCAGTATTTT. V usage is TRBV14 and J usage is TRBJ2-3; 9 nucleotides match TRBD2. The germline CDR1 and CDR2 sequences are SGHDN and FVKESK. Trimming removed 4 bases from V and 4 bases from J; junction bases left unmatched: 3. CDR3 length equals 14 residues.

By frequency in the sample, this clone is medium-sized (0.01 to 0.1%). CDR3 residues: CASSPNNLGLSSYEQYF. DNA for the CDR3: TGTGCCAGCAGTCCGAACAATCTGGGACTCAGCTCCTACGAGCAGTACTTC. The chain has TRBV27 and TRBJ2-7; perhaps TRBD2 as D (6 bases). Germline V gene lookup returns CDR1 MNHEY and CDR2 SMNVEV (reference sequence). V was cut by 5 bases and J by 0 bases, with 20 bases left in between. The CDR3 loop spans 17 amino acids.

CDR3 DNA sequence: TGTGCCATCAGTGAGGTGCCAGGGTCTGTCGAGCAGTACTTC. Protein: CAISEVPGSVEQYF. The chain carries TRBV10-3 and TRBJ2-7; maybe TRBD1 (5 bases). Germline CDR1 and CDR2: ENHRY and SYGVKD. With 2 bases removed from V and 6 bases from J, the gap between germline ends came to 14 bases. This CDR3 region has 14 residues.

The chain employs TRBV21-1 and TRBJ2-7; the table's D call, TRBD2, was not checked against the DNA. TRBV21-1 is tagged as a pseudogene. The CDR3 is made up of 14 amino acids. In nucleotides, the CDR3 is TGTGCCAGCAGCACCCCGGGAGGGTCGAACGAGCAGTACTTC. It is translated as CASSTPGGSNEQYF.

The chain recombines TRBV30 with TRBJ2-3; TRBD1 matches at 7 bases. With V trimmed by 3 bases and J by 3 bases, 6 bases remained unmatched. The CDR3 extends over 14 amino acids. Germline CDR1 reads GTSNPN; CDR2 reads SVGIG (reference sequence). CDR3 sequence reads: CAWRNRGGTDTQYF. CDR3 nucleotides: TGTGCCTGGAGGAACAGGGGCGGGACAGATACGCAGTATTTT. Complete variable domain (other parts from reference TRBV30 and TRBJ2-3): SQTIHQWPATLVQPVGSPLSLECTVEGTSNPNLYWYRQAAGRGLQLLFYSVGIGQISSEVPQNLSASRPQDRQFILSSKKLLLSDSGFYLCAWRNRGGTDTQYFGPGTRLTVL.

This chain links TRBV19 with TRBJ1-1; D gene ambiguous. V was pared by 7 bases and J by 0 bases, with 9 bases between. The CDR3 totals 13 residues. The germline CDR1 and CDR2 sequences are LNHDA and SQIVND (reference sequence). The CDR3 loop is CASIGVLNTEAFF. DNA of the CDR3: TGTGCCAGTATCGGGGTCTTGAACACTGAAGCTTTCTTT.

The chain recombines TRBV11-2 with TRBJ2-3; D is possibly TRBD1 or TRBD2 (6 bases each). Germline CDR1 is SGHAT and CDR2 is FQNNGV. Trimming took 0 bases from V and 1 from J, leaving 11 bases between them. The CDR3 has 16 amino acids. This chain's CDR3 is CASSLEPGARTDTQYF. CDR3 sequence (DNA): TGTGCCAGCAGCTTAGAACCGGGGGCGCGCACAGATACGCAGTATTTT.

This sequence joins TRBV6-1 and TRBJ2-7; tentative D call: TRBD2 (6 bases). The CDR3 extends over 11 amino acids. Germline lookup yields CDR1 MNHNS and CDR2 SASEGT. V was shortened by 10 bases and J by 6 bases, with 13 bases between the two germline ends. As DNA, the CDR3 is TGTGCCACCCGACTAGTCCGCGAGCAGTACTTC. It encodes CATRLVREQYF.

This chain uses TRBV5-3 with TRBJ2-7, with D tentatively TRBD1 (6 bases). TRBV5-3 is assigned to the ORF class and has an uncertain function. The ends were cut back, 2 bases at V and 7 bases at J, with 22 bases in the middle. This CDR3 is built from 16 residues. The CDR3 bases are TGTGCCAGAAGCTTAGTCCCGGGACACTATCGTCGGGAGCAGTACTTC. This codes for CARSLVPGHYRREQYF.

CDR3: CASSYSTEGLYEQYF. Here the CDR3 DNA reads TGTGCCAGCAGTTACTCGACCGAGGGCCTGTACGAGCAGTACTTC. The chain carries TRBV6-6 and TRBJ2-7, with D maybe TRBD2 (5 bases). The V gene's germline CDR1 is MNHNY and CDR2 SVGAGI (reference sequence). This CDR3 spans 15 amino acids. Trimming took off 0 bases at V and 4 bases at J, with 13 bases between the two ends.

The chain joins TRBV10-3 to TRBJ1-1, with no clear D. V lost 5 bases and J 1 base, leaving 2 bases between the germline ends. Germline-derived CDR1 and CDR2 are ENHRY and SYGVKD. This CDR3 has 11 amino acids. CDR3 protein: CAISTNTEAFF. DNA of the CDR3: TGTGCCATCAGTACGAACACTGAAGCTTTCTTT.

DNA for the CDR3: TGTGCCAGCAGCCAAGAGGCTACCTACACCGGGGAGCTGTTTTTT. This sequence encodes CASSQEATYTGELFF. This chain links TRBV4-2 with TRBJ2-2; D not certain. CDR1 and CDR2 from the germline V gene are LGHNA and YNFKEQ. The CDR3 covers 15 residues. Trimming removed 0 bases from V and 3 bases from J, with 8 bases in between.

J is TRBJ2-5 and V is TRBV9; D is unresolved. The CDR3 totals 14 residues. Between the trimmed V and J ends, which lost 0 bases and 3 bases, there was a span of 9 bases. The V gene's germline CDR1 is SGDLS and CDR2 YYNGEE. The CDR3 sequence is CASSVGPLEETQYF. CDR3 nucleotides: TGTGCCAGCAGCGTAGGGCCCTTAGAAGAGACCCAGTACTTC. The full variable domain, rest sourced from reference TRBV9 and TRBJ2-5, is DSGVTQTPKHLITATGQRVTLRCSPRSGDLSVYWYQQSLDQGLQFLIQYYNGEERAKGNILERFSAQQFPDLHSELNLSSLELGDSALYFCASSVGPLEETQYFGPGTRLLVL.

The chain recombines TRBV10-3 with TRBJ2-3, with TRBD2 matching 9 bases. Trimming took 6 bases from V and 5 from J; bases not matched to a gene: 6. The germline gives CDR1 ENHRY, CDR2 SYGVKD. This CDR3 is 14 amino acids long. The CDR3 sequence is CAIRDSGSGDTQYF. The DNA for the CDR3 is TGTGCCATCAGAGATAGCGGGAGTGGAGATACGCAGTATTTT.

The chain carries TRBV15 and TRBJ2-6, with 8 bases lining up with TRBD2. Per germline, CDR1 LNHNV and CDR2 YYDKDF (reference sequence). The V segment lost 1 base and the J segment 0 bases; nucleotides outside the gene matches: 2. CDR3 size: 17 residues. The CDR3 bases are TGTGCCACCAGCAGAGGGACTAGCAGCTCTGGGGCCAACGTCCTGACTTTC. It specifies CATSRGTSSSGANVLTF.

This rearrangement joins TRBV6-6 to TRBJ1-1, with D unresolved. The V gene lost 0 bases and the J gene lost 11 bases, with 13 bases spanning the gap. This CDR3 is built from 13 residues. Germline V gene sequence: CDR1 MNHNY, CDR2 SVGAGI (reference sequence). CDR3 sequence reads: CASSYSIAQVAFF. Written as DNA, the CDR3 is TGTGCCAGCAGTTACTCGATCGCGCAGGTTGCTTTCTTT.

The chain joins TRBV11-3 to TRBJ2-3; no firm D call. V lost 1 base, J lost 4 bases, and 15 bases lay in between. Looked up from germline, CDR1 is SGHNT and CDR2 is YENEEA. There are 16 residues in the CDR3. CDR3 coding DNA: TGTGCCAGCAGCTTAGGGCCATTGATGAAGGCAGATACGCAGTATTTT. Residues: CASSLGPLMKADTQYF.

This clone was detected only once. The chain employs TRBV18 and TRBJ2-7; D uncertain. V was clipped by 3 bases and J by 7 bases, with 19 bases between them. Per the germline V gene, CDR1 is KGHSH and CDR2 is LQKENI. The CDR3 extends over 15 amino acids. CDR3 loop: CASSPPSTASGEQYF. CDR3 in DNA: TGTGCCAGCTCACCGCCTTCGACGGCCTCTGGGGAGCAGTACTTC.

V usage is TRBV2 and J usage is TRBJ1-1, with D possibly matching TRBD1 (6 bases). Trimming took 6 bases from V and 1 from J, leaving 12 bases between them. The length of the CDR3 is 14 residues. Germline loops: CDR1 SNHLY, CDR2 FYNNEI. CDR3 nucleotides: TGTGCCAGCAGGGGAACAGGGAAGAACACTGAAGCTTTCTTT. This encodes CASRGTGKNTEAFF.

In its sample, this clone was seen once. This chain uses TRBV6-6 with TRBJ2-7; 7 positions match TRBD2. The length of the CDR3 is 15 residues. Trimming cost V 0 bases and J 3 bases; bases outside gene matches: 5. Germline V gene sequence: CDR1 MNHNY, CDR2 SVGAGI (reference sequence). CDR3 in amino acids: CASSYSKGGYYEQYF. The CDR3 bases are TGTGCCAGCAGTTACTCGAAGGGAGGGTACTACGAGCAGTACTTC.

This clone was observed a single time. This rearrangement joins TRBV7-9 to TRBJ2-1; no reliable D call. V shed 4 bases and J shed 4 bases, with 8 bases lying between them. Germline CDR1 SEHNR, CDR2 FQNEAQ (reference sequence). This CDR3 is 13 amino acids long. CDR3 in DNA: TGTGCCAGCAGCTCCTCTAGTTACAATGAGCAGTTCTTC. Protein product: CASSSSSYNEQFF.

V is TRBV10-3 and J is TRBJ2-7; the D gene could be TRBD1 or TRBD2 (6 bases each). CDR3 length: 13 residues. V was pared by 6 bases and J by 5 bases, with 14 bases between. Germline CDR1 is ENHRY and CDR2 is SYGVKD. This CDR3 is CAIRPLGGDEQYF. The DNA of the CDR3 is TGTGCCATCAGACCTCTCGGGGGCGACGAGCAGTACTTC.